This T cell receptor beta chain is drawn from a study of T cells after posttransplantation cyclophosphamide. V gave up 0 bases and J gave up 4 bases, with 14 bases separating them. CDR3 length equals 15 residues. Germline V gives CDR1 SGDLS, CDR2 YYNGEE. Peripheral blood was collected from the related graft donor on the marrow donation day. Many counts were recorded for this clone. What it binds is unknown. Data came from immunoSEQ multiplex PCR; TCRdb stores just in-frame clones and leaves some out. The sample shows about 30,000 clones, none of them appearing just once. Whole-study results and caveats: TRB clonality was highly associated with recipient CMV seropositivity and reactivation.

This clonotype was sampled from an older woman in good health, CMV-negative, and a related stem cell transplant donor. The V gene is TRBV9, the J gene TRBJ2-7; no definite D call. Material: PBMCs. The CDR3 DNA reads TGTGCCAGCAGCGTAGGGTCCCAGGTCGGATACGAGCAGTACTTC. Protein: CASSVGSQVGYEQYF.